This TCR beta chain was identified in a study of T cell repertoires in cytomegalovirus infection. Study details: Through public TCR beta signatures, both CMV infection and matching HLA type were indicated. Study conclusions and caveats: The cumulative frequency of public TCR beta families identified carriers of CMV plus the relevant HLA. Dominating the ex vivo response were HLA-C-restricted CMV-specific TCR beta clonotypes.

TCRdb re-analysed the reads in MiXCR, keeping a single row per CDR3 protein. The sample lists roughly 700,000 distinct CDR3 sequences, about 33% seen once, with about 18% in the top ten. V lost 2 bases to trimming and J lost 1 base, with 26 bases between them. The CDR3 is 20 residues long. Germline V gene lookup returns CDR1 SEHNR and CDR2 FQNEAQ (reference sequence). With regard to this clonotype: Its antigen is unknown.

The receptor's source is a human donor in good health (CMV status not recorded). Some clones in this sample may be carry-over from other donors' samples. The sequencing used cultured PBMCs, collected from culture after CMV antigen stimulation. The genes are TRBV7-9 and TRBJ1-1; possibly TRBD1 for D (5 bases). CDR3 bases: TGTGCCAGCAGCTTAAGATCGACGAGGGGATTCCGTCCCACGAACACTGAAGCTTTCTTT. This gives the protein CASSLRSTRGFRPTNTEAFF. The variable domain in full, completed from reference TRBV7-9 and TRBJ1-1, reads DTGVSQNPRHKITKRGQNVTFRCDPISEHNRLYWYRQTLGQGPEFLTYFQNEAQLEKSRLLSDRFSAERPKGSFSTLEIQRTEQGDSAMYLCASSLRSTRGFRPTNTEAFFGQGTRLTVV.